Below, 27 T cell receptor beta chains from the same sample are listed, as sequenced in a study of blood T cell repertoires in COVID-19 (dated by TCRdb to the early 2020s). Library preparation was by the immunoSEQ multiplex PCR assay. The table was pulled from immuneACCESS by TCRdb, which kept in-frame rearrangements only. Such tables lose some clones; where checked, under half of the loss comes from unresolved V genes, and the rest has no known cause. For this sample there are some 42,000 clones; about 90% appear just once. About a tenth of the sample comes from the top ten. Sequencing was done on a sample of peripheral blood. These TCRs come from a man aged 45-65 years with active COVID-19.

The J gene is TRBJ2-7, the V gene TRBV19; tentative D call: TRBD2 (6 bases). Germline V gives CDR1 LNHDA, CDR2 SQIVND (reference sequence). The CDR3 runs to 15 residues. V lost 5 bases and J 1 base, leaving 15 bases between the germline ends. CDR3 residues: CASSVIAEASYEQYF. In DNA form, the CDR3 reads TGTGCCAGTAGTGTCATAGCGGAGGCATCCTACGAGCAGTACTTC.

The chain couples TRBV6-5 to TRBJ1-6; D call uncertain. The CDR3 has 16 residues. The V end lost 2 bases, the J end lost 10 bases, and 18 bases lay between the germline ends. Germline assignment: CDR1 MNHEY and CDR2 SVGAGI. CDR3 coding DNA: TGTGCCAGCAGTTACCGAGGACTCAAACAAAGCTCACCCCTCCACTTT. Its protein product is CASSYRGLKQSSPLHF.

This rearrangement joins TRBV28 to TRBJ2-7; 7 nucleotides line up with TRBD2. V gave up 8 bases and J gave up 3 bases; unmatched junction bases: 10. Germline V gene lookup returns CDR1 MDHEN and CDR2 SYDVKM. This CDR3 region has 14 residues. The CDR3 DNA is TGTGCCAGCGGAGGGGCGGGAGCATTCTACGAGCAGTACTTC. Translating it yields CASGGAGAFYEQYF.

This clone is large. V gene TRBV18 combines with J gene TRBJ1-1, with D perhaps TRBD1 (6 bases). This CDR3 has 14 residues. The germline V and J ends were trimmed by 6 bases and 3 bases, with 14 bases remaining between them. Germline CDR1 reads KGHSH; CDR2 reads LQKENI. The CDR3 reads CASSPTGYYTEAFF. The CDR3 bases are TGTGCCAGCTCTCCAACAGGGTATTACACTGAAGCTTTCTTT.

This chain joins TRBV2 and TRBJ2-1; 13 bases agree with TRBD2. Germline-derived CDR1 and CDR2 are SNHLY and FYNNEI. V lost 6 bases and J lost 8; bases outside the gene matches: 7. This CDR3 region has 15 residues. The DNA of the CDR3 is TGTGCCAGCAGCCCGGGACTAGCGGGAATATATGAGCAGTTCTTC. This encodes CASSPGLAGIYEQFF.

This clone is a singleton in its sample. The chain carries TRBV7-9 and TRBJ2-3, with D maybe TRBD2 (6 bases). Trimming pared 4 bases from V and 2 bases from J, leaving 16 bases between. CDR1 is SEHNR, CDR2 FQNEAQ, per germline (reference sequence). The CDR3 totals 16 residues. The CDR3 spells CASSSTGLLVTDTQYF. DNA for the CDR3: TGTGCCAGCAGCTCCACGGGACTTTTGGTCACAGATACGCAGTATTTT.

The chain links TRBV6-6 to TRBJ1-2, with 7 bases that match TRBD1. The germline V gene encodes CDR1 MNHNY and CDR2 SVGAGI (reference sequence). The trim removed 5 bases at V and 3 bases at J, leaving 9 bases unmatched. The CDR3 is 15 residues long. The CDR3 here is CASSPRQGYDYGYTF. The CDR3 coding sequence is TGTGCCAGCAGTCCCCGACAGGGATATGACTATGGCTACACCTTC.

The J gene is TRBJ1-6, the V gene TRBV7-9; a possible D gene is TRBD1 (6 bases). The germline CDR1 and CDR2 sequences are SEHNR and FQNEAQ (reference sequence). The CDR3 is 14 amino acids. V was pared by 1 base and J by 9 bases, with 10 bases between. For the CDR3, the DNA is TGTGCCAGCAGCTTAGACAGGGAAGGTTCACCCCTCCACTTT. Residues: CASSLDREGSPLHF. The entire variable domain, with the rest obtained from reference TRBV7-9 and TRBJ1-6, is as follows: DTGVSQNPRHKITKRGQNVTFRCDPISEHNRLYWYRQTLGQGPEFLTYFQNEAQLEKSRLLSDRFSAERPKGSFSTLEIQRTEQGDSAMYLCASSLDREGSPLHFGNGTRLTVT.

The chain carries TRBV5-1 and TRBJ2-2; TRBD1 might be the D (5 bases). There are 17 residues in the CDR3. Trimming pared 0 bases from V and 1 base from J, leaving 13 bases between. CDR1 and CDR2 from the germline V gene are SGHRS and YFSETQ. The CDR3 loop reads CASSLGPDSGNTGELFF. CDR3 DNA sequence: TGCGCCAGCAGCTTGGGGCCCGACAGTGGGAACACCGGGGAGCTGTTTTTT.

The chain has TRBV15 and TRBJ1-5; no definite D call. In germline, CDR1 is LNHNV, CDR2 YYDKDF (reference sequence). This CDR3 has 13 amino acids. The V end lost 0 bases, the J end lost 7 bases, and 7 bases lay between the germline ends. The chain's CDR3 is CATSREMRQPQHF. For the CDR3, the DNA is TGTGCCACCAGCAGAGAAATGAGGCAGCCCCAGCATTTT. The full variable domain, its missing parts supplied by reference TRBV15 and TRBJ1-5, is DAMVIQNPRYQVTQFGKPVTLSCSQTLNHNVMYWYQQKSSQAPKLLFHYYDKDFNNEADTPDNFQSRRPNTSFCFLDIRSPGLGDTAMYLCATSREMRQPQHFGDGTRLSIL.

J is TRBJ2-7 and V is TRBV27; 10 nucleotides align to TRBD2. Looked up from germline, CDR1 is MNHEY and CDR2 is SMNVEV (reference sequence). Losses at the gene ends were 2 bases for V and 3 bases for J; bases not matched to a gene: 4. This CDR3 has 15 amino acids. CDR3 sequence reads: CASSLTSGIDYEQYF. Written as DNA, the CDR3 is TGTGCCAGCAGTTTAACTAGCGGGATAGACTACGAGCAGTACTTC.

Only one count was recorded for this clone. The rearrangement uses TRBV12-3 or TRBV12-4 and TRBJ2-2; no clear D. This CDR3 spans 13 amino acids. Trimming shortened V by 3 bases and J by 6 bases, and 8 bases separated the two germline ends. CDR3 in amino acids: CASSFPSAGELFF. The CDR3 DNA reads TGTGCCAGCAGTTTTCCTTCGGCCGGGGAGCTGTTTTTT.

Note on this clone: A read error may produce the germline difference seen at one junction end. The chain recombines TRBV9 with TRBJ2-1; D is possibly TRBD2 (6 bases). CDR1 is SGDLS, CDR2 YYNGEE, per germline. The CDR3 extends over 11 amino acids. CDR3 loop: CASSVSRELFF. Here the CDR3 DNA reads TGTGCCAGCAGCGTATCACGGGAGCTGTTCTTC.

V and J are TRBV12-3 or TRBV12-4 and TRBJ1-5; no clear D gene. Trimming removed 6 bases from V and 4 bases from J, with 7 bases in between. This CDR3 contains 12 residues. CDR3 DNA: TGTGCCAGCAGGGAACTAAATCAGCCCCAGCATTTT. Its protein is CASRELNQPQHF.

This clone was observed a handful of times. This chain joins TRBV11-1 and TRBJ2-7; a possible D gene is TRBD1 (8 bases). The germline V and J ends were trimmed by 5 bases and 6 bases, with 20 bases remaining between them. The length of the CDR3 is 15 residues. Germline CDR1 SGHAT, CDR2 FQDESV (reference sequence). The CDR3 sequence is CASSPNRGGLSEQYF. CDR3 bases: TGTGCCAGCAGCCCGAACAGGGGGGGACTCTCCGAGCAGTACTTC.

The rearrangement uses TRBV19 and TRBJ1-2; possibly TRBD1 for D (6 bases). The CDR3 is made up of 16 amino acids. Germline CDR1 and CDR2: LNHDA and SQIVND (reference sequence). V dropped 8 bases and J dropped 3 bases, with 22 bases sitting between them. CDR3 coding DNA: TGTGCCAGTTTGGGGGCCGGGGCCAGAGACTACTATGGCTACACCTTC. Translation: CASLGAGARDYYGYTF. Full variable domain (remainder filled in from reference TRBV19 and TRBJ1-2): DGGITQSPKYLFRKEGQNVTLSCEQNLNHDAMYWYRQDPGQGLRLIYYSQIVNDFQKGDIAEGYSVSREKKESFPLTVTSAQKNPTAFYLCASLGAGARDYYGYTFGSGTRLTVV.

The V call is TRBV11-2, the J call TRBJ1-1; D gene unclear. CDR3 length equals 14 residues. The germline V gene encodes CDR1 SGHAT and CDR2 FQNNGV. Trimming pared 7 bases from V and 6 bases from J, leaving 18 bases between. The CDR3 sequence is CASTSPGGISEAFF. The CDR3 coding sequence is TGTGCCAGCACCTCCCCGGGAGGGATCTCTGAAGCTTTCTTT.

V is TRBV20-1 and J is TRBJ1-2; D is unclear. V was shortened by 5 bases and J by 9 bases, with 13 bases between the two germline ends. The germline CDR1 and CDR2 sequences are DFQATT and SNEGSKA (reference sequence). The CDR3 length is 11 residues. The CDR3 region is CSAEGDLRYTF. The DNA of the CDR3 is TGCAGTGCTGAGGGCGATCTTCGCTACACCTTC.

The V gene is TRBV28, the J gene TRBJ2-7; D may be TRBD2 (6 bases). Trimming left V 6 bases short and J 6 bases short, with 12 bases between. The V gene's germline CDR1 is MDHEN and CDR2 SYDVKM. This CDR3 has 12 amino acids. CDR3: CASRPTRREQYF. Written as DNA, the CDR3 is TGTGCCAGCAGACCGACTAGACGCGAGCAGTACTTC.

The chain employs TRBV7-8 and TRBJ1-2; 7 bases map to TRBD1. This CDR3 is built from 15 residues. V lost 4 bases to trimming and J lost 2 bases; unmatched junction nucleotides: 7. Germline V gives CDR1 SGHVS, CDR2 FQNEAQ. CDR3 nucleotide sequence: TGTGCCAGCAGCTCCACCCGAGGGGGCAACTATGGCTACACCTTC. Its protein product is CASSSTRGGNYGYTF.

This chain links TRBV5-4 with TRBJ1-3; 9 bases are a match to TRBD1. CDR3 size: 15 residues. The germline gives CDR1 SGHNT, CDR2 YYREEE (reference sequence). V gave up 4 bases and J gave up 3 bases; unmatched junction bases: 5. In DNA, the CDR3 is TGTGCCAGCAGCCTACAGGGGGCGGGTGGAAACACCATATATTTT. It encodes CASSLQGAGGNTIYF.

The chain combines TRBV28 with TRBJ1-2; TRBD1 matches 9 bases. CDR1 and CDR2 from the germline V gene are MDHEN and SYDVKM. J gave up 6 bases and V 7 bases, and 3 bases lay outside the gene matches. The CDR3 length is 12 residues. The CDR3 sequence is CASMGTGHGYTF. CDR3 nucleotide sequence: TGTGCCAGCATGGGGACAGGGCATGGCTACACCTTC.

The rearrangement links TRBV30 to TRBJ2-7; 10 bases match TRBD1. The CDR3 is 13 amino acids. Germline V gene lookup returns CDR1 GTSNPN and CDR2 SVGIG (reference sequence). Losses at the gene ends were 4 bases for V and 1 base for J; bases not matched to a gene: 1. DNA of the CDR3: TGTGCCTGGACGGGACAGGGGTCCTACGAGCAGTACTTC. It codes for CAWTGQGSYEQYF.

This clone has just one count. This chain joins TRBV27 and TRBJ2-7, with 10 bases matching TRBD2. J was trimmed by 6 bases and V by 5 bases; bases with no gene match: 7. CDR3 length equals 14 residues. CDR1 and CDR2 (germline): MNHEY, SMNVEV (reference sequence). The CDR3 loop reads CASSLLAGNGEQYF. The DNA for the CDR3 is TGTGCCAGCAGTCTACTAGCGGGAAACGGCGAGCAGTACTTC.

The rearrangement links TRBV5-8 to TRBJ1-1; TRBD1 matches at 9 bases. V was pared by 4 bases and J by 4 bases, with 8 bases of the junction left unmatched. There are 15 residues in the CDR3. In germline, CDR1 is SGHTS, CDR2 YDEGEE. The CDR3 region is CASSVYRGQGTEAFF. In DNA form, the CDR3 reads TGTGCCAGCAGCGTTTACAGGGGACAGGGCACTGAAGCTTTCTTT.

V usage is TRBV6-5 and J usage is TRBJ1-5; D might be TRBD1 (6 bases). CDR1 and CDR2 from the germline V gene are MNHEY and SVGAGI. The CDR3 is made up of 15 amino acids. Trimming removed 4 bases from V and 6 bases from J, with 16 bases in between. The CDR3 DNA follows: TGTGCCAGCAGTTTGGTCCAGGGAGGGGGTCAGCCCCAGCATTTT. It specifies CASSLVQGGGQPQHF.

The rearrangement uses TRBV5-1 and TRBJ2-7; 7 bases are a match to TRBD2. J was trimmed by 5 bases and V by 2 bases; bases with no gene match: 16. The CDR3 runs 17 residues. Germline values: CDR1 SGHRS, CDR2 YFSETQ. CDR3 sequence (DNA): TGCGCCAGCAGCTTCCTCTCGGGACTACCTTCCGGGCACGAGCAGTACTTC. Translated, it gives CASSFLSGLPSGHEQYF.